This T cell receptor (beta chain) was identified during a study of control samples from healthy donors and cancer patients. The data were produced by immunoSEQ multiplex PCR, yet TCRdb's version contains in-frame clones alone and is incomplete. The sample shows around 51,000 clones, roughly 86% of them seen only once. This clone was observed a handful of times. Germline V gives CDR1 MGHRA, CDR2 YSYEKL. Trimming left V 2 bases short and J 6 bases short, with 18 bases between. The CDR3 totals 16 residues. The TCR comes from a man aged 45-65 years with head and neck cancer. Sequenced input: PBMCs. The genes are TRBV4-1 and TRBJ2-3, with D possibly TRBD2 on 7 matching bases. CDR3 loop: CASSQKTGGGADTQYF. CDR3 sequence (DNA): TGCGCCAGCAGCCAAAAGACCGGCGGGGGCGCGGATACGCAGTATTTT.